This is a list of T cell receptor beta chains from one sample in a study of shared clonotypes between healthy human individuals. Produced via immunoSEQ multiplex PCR; TCRdb's table is partial and in-frame only. The table lists around 2,000,000 clones, roughly 96% of them singletons. Input material: naive CD4+ T cells sorted from blood. These receptors came from a man between 18 and 35 years old in good health. Each CDR3 is given with its conserved first and last residue. A D gene is named only where the DNA matches it firmly. Clone size is stated in some rows and not others, as once, few, many or a class when expanded.

>.|.|TRBV2|TRBJ1-1
TGTGCCAGCAGTGAACTGCGGGGGGCGCCTGAAGCTTTCTTT
CASSELRGAPEAFF
>TRBD2|.|TRBV6-5|TRBJ2-1
TGTGCCACCCCTGTCGCGGGAGGCCCCAACAATGAGCAGTTCTTC
CATPVAGGPNNEQFF
>TRBD2|.|TRBV6-5|TRBJ2-5
TGTGCCAGCAGCCGAGGACTAGCGGGAAGGGAGACCCAGTACTTC
CASSRGLAGRETQYF
>.|.|TRBV30|TRBJ1-2
TGTGCCTGGAGTGTAGGGGCGTATGCCCCCTATGGCTACACCTTC
CAWSVGAYAPYGYTF
>.|.|TRBV18|TRBJ2-1
TGTGCCAGCTCACCACGGAATGCCAGCGGAATCTTC
CASSPRNASGIF
>TRBD2|.|TRBV15|TRBJ2-5
TGTGCCACCAGTCGCGGGGGGGTCCAAGAGACCCAGTACTTC
CATSRGGVQETQYF
>.|few|TRBV5-1|TRBJ2-7
TGCGCCAGCAGCTTGGAGGGGCCCTCCTACGAGCAGTACTTC
CASSLEGPSYEQYF
>.|.|TRBV10-3|TRBJ2-2
TGTGCCATCAGTGGAGACCCACGAACCGGGGAGCTGTTTTTT
CAISGDPRTGELFF
>TRBD2|.|TRBV5-1|TRBJ2-1
TGCGCCAGCAGCTTGGGCCGCCTAGCGGGAGACAATGAGCAGTTCTTC
CASSLGRLAGDNEQFF
>TRBD1|.|TRBV9|TRBJ2-2
TGTGCCAGCAGCGAAACCGGGACAGTGAACACCGGGGAGCTGTTTTTT
CASSETGTVNTGELFF
>TRBD2|.|TRBV29-1|TRBJ2-2
TGCAGCGTCCTTTCACTAGCGGGAGACACCGGGGAGCTGTTTTTT
CSVLSLAGDTGELFF
>.|.|TRBV10-3|TRBJ2-7
TGTGCCACCCAAGAGGCAGGGACCTACGAGCAGTACTTC
CATQEAGTYEQYF
>.|.|TRBV7-8|TRBJ1-6
TGTGCCAGCAGCTTAAACTCCTATAATTCACCCCTCCACTTT
CASSLNSYNSPLHF
>TRBD1|.|TRBV7-9|TRBJ2-2
TGTGCCAGCAGCCCAAACAGGGGGTCCACCGGGGAGCTGTTTTTT
CASSPNRGSTGELFF
>.|.|TRBV4-3|TRBJ1-2
TGCGCCAGCAGCCAAGAGCAGACAGGAAACTATGGCTACACCTTC
CASSQEQTGNYGYTF
>.|.|TRBV7-9|TRBJ2-4
TGTGCCAGCAGCTTGTTAAGAGACCGGTCGTCCAAAAACATTCAGTACTTC
CASSLLRDRSSKNIQYF
>.|.|TRBV7-2|TRBJ2-7
TGTGCCAGCAGCTTAGATATCCTCTACGAGCAGTACTTC
CASSLDILYEQYF
>TRBD2|.|TRBV4-1|TRBJ2-1
TGCGCCAGCAGTTTAGGGCGGGAGGCCTGGTCCTACAATGAGCAGTTCTTC
CASSLGREAWSYNEQFF
>TRBD1|.|TRBV7-2|TRBJ2-1
TGTGCCAGCAGCTTAGCCGGGACAGGCTTTCCGAGCTCCTACAATGAGCAGTTCTTC
CASSLAGTGFPSSYNEQFF
>TRBD1|.|TRBV5-1|TRBJ1-6
TGCGCCAGCAGCTTGGGTACAGGGGGATATTCACCCCTCCACTTT
CASSLGTGGYSPLHF
>.|.|TRBV7-9|TRBJ2-6
TGTGCCAGCAGCTTAGTGCCGAGCTCTGGGGCCAACGTCCTGACTTTC
CASSLVPSSGANVLTF
>.|.|TRBV21-1|TRBJ1-1
TGTGCCAGCAAGTCGGGACAGGACACTGAAGCTTTCTTT
CASKSGQDTEAFF
>TRBD2|.|TRBV9|TRBJ2-5
TGTGCCAGCAGCGCCGGACTAGCGGGAGGGCAAGAGACCCAGTACTTC
CASSAGLAGGQETQYF
>TRBD1|.|TRBV5-1|TRBJ2-1
TGCGCCAGCAGACCATACGGACAGGGAACAAGGAATGAGCAGTTCTTC
CASRPYGQGTRNEQFF
>.|few|TRBV6-1|TRBJ1-6
TGTGCCAGCAGGGGGACTCTCCGAGATTCACCCCTCCACTTT
CASRGTLRDSPLHF
>.|.|TRBV2|TRBJ2-2
TGTGCCAGCAGGAACAGGGAGTCCGGGGAGCTGTTTTTT
CASRNRESGELFF
>TRBD2|.|TRBV15|TRBJ2-7
TGTGCCACTTCCGCCAGGGGACTAGCGGCCTACGAGCAGTACTTC
CATSARGLAAYEQYF
>.|.|TRBV18|TRBJ2-5
TGTGCCAGCTCGCAGAGCCTGACAGGGAGGAACCAAGAGACCCAGTACTTC
CASSQSLTGRNQETQYF